Listed below are T cell receptor beta chains from one sample, sequenced in a study of T cell responses to AZD1222 COVID-19 vaccine. Clones were read by immunoSEQ multiplex PCR, and TCRdb kept only the in-frame ones, dropping some. Here the sample spans 180,000 or so clones, around 92% being singletons. The source was peripheral blood, collected 28 days after the second AZD1222 dose. The receptors were gathered from an adult who received the AZD1222 COVID-19 vaccine. The CDR3 runs from the conserved cysteine through the conserved F or W. The D gene is left open where the match is weak. Size is stated for part of the rows, as once, few or many counts, or as a class when the clone is expanded.

j_call: TRBJ2-2; d_call: .; clone_size: .; v_call: TRBV12-3/TRBV12-4; cdr3_aa: CASSLGGTGELFF; cdr3_nt: TGTGCCAGCAGTTTGGGGGGCACCGGGGAGCTGTTTTTT
j_call: TRBJ1-3; d_call: .; clone_size: .; v_call: TRBV5-6; cdr3_aa: CASSLERAQYSGNTIYF; cdr3_nt: TGTGCCAGCAGCTTGGAAAGGGCCCAATACTCTGGAAACACCATATATTTT
j_call: TRBJ1-2; d_call: TRBD1; clone_size: .; v_call: TRBV6-6; cdr3_aa: CASSYSDRGGYGYTF; cdr3_nt: TGTGCCAGCAGTTACTCAGACAGGGGGGGGTATGGCTACACCTTC
j_call: TRBJ2-5; d_call: .; clone_size: once; v_call: TRBV7-2; cdr3_aa: CASSRSGLQETQYF; cdr3_nt: TGTGCCAGCAGCCGCTCAGGGCTACAAGAGACCCAGTACTTC
j_call: TRBJ2-4; d_call: .; clone_size: .; v_call: TRBV4-2; cdr3_aa: CASSQESLGGIQYF; cdr3_nt: TGTGCCAGCAGCCAAGAGTCCCTAGGGGGCATTCAGTACTTC
j_call: TRBJ2-7; d_call: .; clone_size: .; v_call: TRBV4-2; cdr3_aa: CASSPLGGRDEQYF; cdr3_nt: TGTGCCAGCAGCCCCCTCGGGGGGCGTGACGAGCAGTACTTC
j_call: TRBJ1-2; d_call: TRBD1; clone_size: .; v_call: TRBV7-2; cdr3_aa: CASSFSGSGGANYGYTF; cdr3_nt: TGTGCCAGCAGCTTTTCGGGGTCAGGGGGAGCTAACTATGGCTACACCTTC
j_call: TRBJ2-6; d_call: TRBD1; clone_size: once; v_call: TRBV10-1; cdr3_aa: CASFLLRDREGLAANVLTF; cdr3_nt: TGCGCCAGCTTCTTACTCCGGGACAGGGAAGGTCTCGCGGCCAACGTCCTGACTTTC
j_call: TRBJ1-2; d_call: .; clone_size: .; v_call: TRBV6-5; cdr3_aa: CASSYSQRLNYGYTF; cdr3_nt: TGTGCCAGCAGTTACTCGCAGAGACTTAACTATGGCTACACCTTC
j_call: TRBJ1-4; d_call: .; clone_size: .; v_call: TRBV6-6; cdr3_aa: CASSYSGGTNEKLFF; cdr3_nt: TGTGCCAGCAGTTACTCGGGAGGGACTAATGAAAAACTGTTTTTT
j_call: TRBJ1-2; d_call: .; clone_size: .; v_call: TRBV7-2; cdr3_aa: CASSLGRGGYTF; cdr3_nt: TGTGCCAGCAGCTTAGGGAGAGGTGGCTACACCTTC
j_call: TRBJ1-1; d_call: .; clone_size: .; v_call: TRBV4-1; cdr3_aa: CASSHGQNTEAFF; cdr3_nt: TGCGCCAGCAGCCACGGCCAGAACACTGAAGCTTTCTTT
j_call: TRBJ1-4; d_call: .; clone_size: .; v_call: TRBV18; cdr3_aa: CASSPPSSRGTEKLFF; cdr3_nt: TGTGCCAGCTCACCACCGTCCTCGCGGGGAACCGAAAAACTGTTTTTT
j_call: TRBJ1-6; d_call: .; clone_size: .; v_call: TRBV7-3; cdr3_aa: CASSLGLPGNGSPLHF; cdr3_nt: TGTGCCAGCAGCCTTGGGCTGCCAGGGAACGGGTCACCCCTCCACTTT
j_call: TRBJ1-2; d_call: TRBD1; clone_size: once; v_call: TRBV6-5; cdr3_aa: CASRPYDRGGGYTF; cdr3_nt: TGTGCCAGCAGGCCCTACGACAGGGGTGGTGGCTACACCTTC
j_call: TRBJ1-4; d_call: .; clone_size: .; v_call: TRBV19; cdr3_aa: CASSPKKGEKLFF; cdr3_nt: TGTGCCAGTAGTCCGAAGAAGGGTGAAAAACTGTTTTTT
j_call: TRBJ1-6; d_call: .; clone_size: .; v_call: TRBV15; cdr3_aa: CATSREYPSSYNSPLHF; cdr3_nt: TGTGCCACCAGCAGAGAATATCCGAGCTCCTATAATTCACCCCTCCACTTT
j_call: TRBJ1-5; d_call: TRBD1; clone_size: once; v_call: TRBV27; cdr3_aa: CASSSRQGGNQPQHF; cdr3_nt: TGTGCCAGCAGCTCGAGACAGGGAGGCAATCAGCCCCAGCATTTT
j_call: TRBJ1-2; d_call: .; clone_size: .; v_call: TRBV5-6; cdr3_aa: CASSFPGPSEAGDNYGYTF; cdr3_nt: TGTGCCAGCAGCTTCCCTGGCCCCTCAGAGGCAGGAGATAACTATGGCTACACCTTC
j_call: TRBJ1-1; d_call: .; clone_size: .; v_call: TRBV28; cdr3_aa: CASSFEAGMNTEAFF; cdr3_nt: TGTGCCAGCAGTTTTGAGGCAGGGATGAACACTGAAGCTTTCTTT
j_call: TRBJ1-1; d_call: .; clone_size: .; v_call: TRBV29-1; cdr3_aa: CSVDQGATTEAFF; cdr3_nt: TGCAGCGTTGACCAGGGTGCCACCACTGAAGCTTTCTTT
j_call: TRBJ1-2; d_call: .; clone_size: .; v_call: TRBV15; cdr3_aa: CATSRDRRPTGYGYTF; cdr3_nt: TGTGCCACCAGCAGAGATCGGAGGCCTACTGGCTATGGCTACACCTTC
j_call: TRBJ1-1; d_call: TRBD1; clone_size: .; v_call: TRBV7-9; cdr3_aa: CASSPWTGKRDEAFF; cdr3_nt: TGTGCCAGCAGCCCCTGGACAGGGAAACGGGATGAAGCTTTCTTT